This T cell receptor (beta chain) was identified in a study of cytomegalovirus exposure and HLA in healthy donors. General observations from the study: The classifier reportedly diagnosed cytomegalovirus status with high sensitivity and specificity. Later analysis showed TCR association rates varying by HLA locus, highest for DRB1 and lowest for HLA-C.

For this clone: Its matching antigen is unknown.

Germline V lookup: CDR1 MNHNS, CDR2 SASEGT. Trimming shortened V by 2 bases and J by 0 bases, and 14 bases separated the two germline ends. CDR3 length: 17 residues. PCR was performed using 60 Vbeta and 13 Jbeta primers. The protocol was immunoSEQ multiplex PCR, while the TCRdb copy is restricted to in-frame clones and leaves out a portion. This table has around 91,000 clones, around 80% appearing once. The TCR comes from a male donor in good health and CMV-seropositive. The V call is TRBV6-1, the J call TRBJ1-3; D unresolved. Input material: PBMCs. CDR3 residues: CASSERAAKSSGNTIYF. CDR3 DNA sequence: TGTGCCAGCAGTGAACGCGCAGCGAAAAGCTCTGGAAACACCATATATTTT.